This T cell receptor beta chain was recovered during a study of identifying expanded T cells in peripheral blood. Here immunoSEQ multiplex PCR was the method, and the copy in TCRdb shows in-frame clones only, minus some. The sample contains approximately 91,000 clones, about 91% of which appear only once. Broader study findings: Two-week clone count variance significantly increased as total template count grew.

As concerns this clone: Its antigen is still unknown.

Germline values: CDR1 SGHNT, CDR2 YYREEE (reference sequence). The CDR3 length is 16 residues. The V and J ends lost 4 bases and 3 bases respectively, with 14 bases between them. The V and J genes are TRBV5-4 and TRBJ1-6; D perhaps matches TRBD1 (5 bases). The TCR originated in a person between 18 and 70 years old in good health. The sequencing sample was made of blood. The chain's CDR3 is CASSTPTADYNSPLHF. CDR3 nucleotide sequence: TGTGCCAGCAGCACACCGACAGCCGACTATAATTCACCCCTCCACTTT.